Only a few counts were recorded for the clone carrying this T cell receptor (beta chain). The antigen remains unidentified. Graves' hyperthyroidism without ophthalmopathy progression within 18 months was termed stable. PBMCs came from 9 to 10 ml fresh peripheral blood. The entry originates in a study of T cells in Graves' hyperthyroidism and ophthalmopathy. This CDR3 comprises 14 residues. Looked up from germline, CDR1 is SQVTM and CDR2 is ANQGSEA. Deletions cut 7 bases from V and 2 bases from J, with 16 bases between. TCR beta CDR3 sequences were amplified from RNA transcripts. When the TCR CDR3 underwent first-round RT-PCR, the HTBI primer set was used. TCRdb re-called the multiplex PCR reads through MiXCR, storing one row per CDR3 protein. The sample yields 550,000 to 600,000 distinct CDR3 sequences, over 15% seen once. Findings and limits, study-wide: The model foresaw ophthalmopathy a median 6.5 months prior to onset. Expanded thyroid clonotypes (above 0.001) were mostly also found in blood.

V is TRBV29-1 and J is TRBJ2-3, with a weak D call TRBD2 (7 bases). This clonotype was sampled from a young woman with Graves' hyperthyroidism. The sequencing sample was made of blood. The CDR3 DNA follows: TGCAGCGCCGGAGGGGGGGATCCCACAGATACGCAGTATTTT. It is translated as CSAGGGDPTDTQYF.